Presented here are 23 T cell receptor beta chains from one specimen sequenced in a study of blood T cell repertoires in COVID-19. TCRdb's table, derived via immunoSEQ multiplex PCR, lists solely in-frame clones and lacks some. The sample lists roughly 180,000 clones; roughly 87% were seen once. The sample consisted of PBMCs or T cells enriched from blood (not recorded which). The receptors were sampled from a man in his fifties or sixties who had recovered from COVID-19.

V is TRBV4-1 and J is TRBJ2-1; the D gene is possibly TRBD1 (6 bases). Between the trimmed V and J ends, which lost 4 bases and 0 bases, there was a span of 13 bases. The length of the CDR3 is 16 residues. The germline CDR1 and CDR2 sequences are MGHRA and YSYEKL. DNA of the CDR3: TGCGCCAGCAGCCGACAACAGGGAACCTCCTACAATGAGCAGTTCTTC. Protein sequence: CASSRQQGTSYNEQFF.

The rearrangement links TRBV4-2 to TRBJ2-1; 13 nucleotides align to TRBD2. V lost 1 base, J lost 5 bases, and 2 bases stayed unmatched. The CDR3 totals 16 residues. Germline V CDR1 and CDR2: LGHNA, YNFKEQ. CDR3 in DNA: TGTGCCAGCAGCCAAGCAGGACTAGCGGGGGACAATGAGCAGTTCTTC. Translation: CASSQAGLAGDNEQFF.

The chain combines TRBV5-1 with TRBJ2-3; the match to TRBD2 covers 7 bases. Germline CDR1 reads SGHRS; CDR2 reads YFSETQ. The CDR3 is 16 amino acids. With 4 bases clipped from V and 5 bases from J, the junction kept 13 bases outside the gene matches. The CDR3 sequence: CASSPGAASGLDTQYF. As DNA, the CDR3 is TGCGCCAGCAGCCCTGGAGCGGCTAGCGGATTAGATACGCAGTATTTT.

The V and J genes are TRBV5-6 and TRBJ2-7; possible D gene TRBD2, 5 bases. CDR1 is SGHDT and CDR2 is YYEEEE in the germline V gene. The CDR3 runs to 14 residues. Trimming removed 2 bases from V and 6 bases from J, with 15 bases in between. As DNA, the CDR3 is TGTGCCAGCAGCTTCCGGACCGGACTGTTCGAGCAGTACTTC. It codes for CASSFRTGLFEQYF.

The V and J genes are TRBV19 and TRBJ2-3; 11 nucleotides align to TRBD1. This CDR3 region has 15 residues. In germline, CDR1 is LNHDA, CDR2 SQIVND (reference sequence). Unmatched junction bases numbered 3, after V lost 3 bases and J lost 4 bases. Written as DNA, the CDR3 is TGTGCCAGTAGTATCGGACAGGGGGCCTCAGATACGCAGTATTTT. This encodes CASSIGQGASDTQYF. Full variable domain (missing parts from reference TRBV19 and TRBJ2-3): DGGITQSPKYLFRKEGQNVTLSCEQNLNHDAMYWYRQDPGQGLRLIYYSQIVNDFQKGDIAEGYSVSREKKESFPLTVTSAQKNPTAFYLCASSIGQGASDTQYFGPGTRLTVL.

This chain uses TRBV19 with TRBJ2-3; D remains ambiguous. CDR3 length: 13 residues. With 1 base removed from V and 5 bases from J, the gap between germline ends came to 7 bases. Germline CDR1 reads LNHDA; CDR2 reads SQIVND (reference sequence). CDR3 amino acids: CASSIGREDTQYF. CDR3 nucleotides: TGTGCCAGTAGTATAGGTAGAGAAGATACGCAGTATTTT.

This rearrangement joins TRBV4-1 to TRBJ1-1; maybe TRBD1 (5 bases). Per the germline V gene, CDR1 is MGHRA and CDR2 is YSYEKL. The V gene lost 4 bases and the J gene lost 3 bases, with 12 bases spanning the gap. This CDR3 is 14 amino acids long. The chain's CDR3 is CASSLAGPDTEAFF. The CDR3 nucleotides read TGCGCCAGCAGCCTAGCGGGGCCCGACACTGAAGCTTTCTTT.

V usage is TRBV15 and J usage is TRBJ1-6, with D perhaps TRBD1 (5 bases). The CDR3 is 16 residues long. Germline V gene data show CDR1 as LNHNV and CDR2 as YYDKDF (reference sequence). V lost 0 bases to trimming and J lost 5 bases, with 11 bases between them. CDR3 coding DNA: TGTGCCACCAGCAGAGAGGCAGGGTGGAATAATTCACCCCTCCACTTT. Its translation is CATSREAGWNNSPLHF.

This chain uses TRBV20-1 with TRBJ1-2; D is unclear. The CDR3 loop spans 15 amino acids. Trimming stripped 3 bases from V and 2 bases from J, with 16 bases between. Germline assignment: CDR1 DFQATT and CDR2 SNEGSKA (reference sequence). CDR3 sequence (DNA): TGCAGTGCTAGTAACGAGGAAATAAAAAACTATGGCTACACCTTC. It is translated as CSASNEEIKNYGYTF.

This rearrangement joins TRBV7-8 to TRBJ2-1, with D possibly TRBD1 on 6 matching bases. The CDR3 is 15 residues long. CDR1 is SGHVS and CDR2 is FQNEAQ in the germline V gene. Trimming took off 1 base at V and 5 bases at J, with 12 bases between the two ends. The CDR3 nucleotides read TGTGCCAGCAGCTTAGATAGGGACAATAACAATGAGCAGTTCTTC. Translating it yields CASSLDRDNNNEQFF.

CDR3 nucleotide sequence: TGTGCCAGCAGCTTGCGGACAGGGCGAGGACTCCAGCATTTT. The encoded protein is CASSLRTGRGLQHF. The chain joins TRBV5-8 to TRBJ1-5; 8 nucleotides align to TRBD1. This CDR3 is 14 amino acids long. The junction had 9 bases not matched to a gene; V was cut back by 1 base and J by 12 bases. CDR1 SGHTS and CDR2 YDEGEE come from the germline V gene.

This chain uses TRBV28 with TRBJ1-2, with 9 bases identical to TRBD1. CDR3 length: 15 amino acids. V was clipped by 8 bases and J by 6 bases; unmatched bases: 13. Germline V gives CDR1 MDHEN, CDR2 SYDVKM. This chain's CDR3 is CASVMTFGQGNGYTF. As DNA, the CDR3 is TGTGCCAGCGTTATGACGTTCGGACAGGGGAATGGCTACACCTTC.

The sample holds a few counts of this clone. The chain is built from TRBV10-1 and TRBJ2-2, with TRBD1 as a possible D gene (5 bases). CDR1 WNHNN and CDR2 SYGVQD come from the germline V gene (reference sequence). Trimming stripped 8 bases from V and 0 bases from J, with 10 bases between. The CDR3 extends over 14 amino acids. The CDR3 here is CASGAVANTGELFF. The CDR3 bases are TGCGCCAGCGGGGCAGTCGCGAACACCGGGGAGCTGTTTTTT.

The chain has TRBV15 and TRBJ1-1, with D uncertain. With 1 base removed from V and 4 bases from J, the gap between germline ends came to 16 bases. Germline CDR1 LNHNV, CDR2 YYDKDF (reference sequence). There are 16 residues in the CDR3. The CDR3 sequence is CATSRGPVFGGTEAFF. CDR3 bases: TGTGCCACCAGCAGAGGCCCCGTTTTTGGCGGCACTGAAGCTTTCTTT.

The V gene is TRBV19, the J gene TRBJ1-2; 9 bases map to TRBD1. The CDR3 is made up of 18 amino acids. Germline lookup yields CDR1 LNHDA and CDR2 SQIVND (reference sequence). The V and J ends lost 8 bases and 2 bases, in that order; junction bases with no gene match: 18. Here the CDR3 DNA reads TGTGCCAGTCATGGGAACCCGGGACAGGGCTATTCAAACTATGGCTACACCTTC. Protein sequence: CASHGNPGQGYSNYGYTF. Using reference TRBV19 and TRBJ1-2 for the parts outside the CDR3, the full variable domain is DGGITQSPKYLFRKEGQNVTLSCEQNLNHDAMYWYRQDPGQGLRLIYYSQIVNDFQKGDIAEGYSVSREKKESFPLTVTSAQKNPTAFYLCASHGNPGQGYSNYGYTFGSGTRLTVV.

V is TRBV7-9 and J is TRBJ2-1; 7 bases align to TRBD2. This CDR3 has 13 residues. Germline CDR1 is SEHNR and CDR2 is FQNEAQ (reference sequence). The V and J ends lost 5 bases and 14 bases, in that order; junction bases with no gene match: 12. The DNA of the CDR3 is TGTGCCAGCAGCCCACCCGTGGGGGAGGGTAAGTTCTTC. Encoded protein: CASSPPVGEGKFF.

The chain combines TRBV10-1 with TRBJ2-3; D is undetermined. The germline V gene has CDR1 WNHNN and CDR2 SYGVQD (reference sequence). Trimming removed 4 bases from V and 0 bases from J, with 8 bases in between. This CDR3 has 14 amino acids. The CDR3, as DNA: TGCGCCAGCAGTGCGCAGGTTAGCACAGATACGCAGTATTTT. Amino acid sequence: CASSAQVSTDTQYF.

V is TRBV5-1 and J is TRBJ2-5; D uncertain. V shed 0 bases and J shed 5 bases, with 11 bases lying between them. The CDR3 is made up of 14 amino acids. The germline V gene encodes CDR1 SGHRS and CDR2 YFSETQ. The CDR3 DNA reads TGCGCCAGCAGCTTGGGTACATCCCAGGAGACCCAGTACTTC. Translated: CASSLGTSQETQYF.

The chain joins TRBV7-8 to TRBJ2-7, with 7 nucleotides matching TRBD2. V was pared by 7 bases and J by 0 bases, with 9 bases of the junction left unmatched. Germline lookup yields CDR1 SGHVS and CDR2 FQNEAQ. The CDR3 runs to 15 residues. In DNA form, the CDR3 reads TGTGCCAGCACTCCGGAACCGGGAGGCTCCTACGAGCAGTACTTC. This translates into CASTPEPGGSYEQYF.

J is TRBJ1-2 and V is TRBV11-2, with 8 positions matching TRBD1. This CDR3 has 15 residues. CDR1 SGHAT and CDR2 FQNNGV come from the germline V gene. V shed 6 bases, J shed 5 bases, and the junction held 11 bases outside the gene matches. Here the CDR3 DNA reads TGTGCCAGCAGGTTCCCGGGGACAGGCTCTTATGGCTACACCTTC. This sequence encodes CASRFPGTGSYGYTF. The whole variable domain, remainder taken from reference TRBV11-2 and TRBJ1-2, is EAGVAQSPRYKIIEKRQSVAFWCNPISGHATLYWYQQILGQGPKLLIQFQNNGVVDDSQLPKDRFSAERLKGVDSTLKIQPAKLEDSAVYLCASRFPGTGSYGYTFGSGTRLTVV.

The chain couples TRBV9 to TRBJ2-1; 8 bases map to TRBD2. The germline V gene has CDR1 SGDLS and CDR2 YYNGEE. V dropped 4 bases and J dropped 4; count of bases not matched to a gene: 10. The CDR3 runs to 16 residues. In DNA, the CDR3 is TGTGCCAGCAGCCCCGGTGGGCGGGGGGCGTACAATGAGCAGTTCTTC. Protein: CASSPGGRGAYNEQFF.

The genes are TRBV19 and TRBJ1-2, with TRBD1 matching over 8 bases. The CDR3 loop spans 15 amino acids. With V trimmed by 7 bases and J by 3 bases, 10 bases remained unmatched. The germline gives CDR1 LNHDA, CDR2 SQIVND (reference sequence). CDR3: CASTFGQGHDYGYTF. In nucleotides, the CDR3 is TGTGCCAGTACCTTTGGACAGGGCCATGACTATGGCTACACCTTC.

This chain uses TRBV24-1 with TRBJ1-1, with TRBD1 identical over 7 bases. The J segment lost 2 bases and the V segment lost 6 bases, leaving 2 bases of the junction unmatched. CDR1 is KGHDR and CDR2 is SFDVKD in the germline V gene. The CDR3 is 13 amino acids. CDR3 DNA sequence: TGTGCCACCAGTCGACAGGGAAACACTGAAGCTTTCTTT. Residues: CATSRQGNTEAFF.